These 7 T cell receptor beta chains were all obtained from the same sample, sequenced in a study of tumor and adjacent non-tumor tissue in lung cancer. TCRbeta libraries were built with three rounds of nested PCR, modified from ARM-PCR. TCRdb fed the multiplex PCR reads into MiXCR, producing one record per CDR3 protein. The repertoire holds about 110,000 distinct CDR3 sequences, with about 61% as singletons. This sample's RNA came from whole unsorted tissue. Distant lung tissue was collected more than 3 cm away from the tumor edge. Specimen: distant non-tumor lung tissue. Receptor source: a man in his fifties or sixties with non-small cell lung cancer.

There are a few counts of this clonotype. It may be a read error: a sequence one base away is much more abundant. The chain uses TRBV6-6 and TRBJ1-4; 8 bases line up with TRBD1. The germline V gene encodes CDR1 MNHNY and CDR2 SVGAGI (reference sequence). The CDR3 spans 15 residues. The CDR3 sequence: CVSSSGDRGNEKLFF. CDR3 DNA sequence: TGTGTCAGCAGTTCGGGTGACAGGGGAAATGAAAAACTGTTTTTT.

In the case of this clonotype: A clone one base away is much larger, so this may be a read error. The chain joins TRBV6-6 to TRBJ2-5, with TRBD1 matching 9 bases. The CDR3 runs to 15 residues. Germline V gene sequence: CDR1 MNHNY, CDR2 SVGAGI (reference sequence). The CDR3 DNA reads as TGTGACAGCAGTGTAGACAGGGGGTCGGGAGAGACCCAGTACTTC. This codes for CDSSVDRGSGETQYF.

This clonotype was picked up many times. This rearrangement joins TRBV6-6 to TRBJ1-2, with D unresolved. From germline, CDR1 is MNHNY and CDR2 SVGAGI (reference sequence). The V end lost 1 base, the J end lost 8 bases, and 8 bases lay between the germline ends. This CDR3 contains 12 residues. The CDR3 DNA reads as TGTGCCAGCAGTTACTTCGAGGACGGCTACACCTTC. Translated: CASSYFEDGYTF.

Concerning this clonotype: Since a much larger clone is just one base distant, this may be a read error. The chain joins TRBV6-1 to TRBJ2-7; the D is unclear. The CDR3 loop spans 14 amino acids. Germline V gene lookup returns CDR1 MNHNS and CDR2 SASEGT. CDR3 amino acids: CASGEAHSSYEQYF. CDR3 sequence (DNA): TGTGCCAGCGGTGAAGCACACAGCTCCTACGAGCAGTACTTC.

This chain links TRBV29-1 with TRBJ2-1; TRBD2 is a possible D gene (5 bases). CDR3 size: 13 residues. With 4 bases removed from V and 9 bases from J, the gap between germline ends came to 16 bases. Germline values: CDR1 SQVTM, CDR2 ANQGSEA. CDR3 DNA: TGCAGCGTTGTTCTAGCTGGAGTGGCTGAGCAGTTCTTC. Its translation is CSVVLAGVAEQFF.

In regard to this clonotype: Its ends do not fully match the called genes, so a read error is possible. The rearrangement links TRBV6-1 to TRBJ1-5; no clear D gene. Germline V gene data show CDR1 as MNHNS and CDR2 as SASEGT. There are 13 residues in the CDR3. In nucleotides, the CDR3 is TGTGCCAACAGTGAGCCGGCCATACAGCCCCAGCATTTC. The encoded protein is CANSEPAIQPQHF.

Concerning this clonotype itself: A read error may produce the germline difference seen at one junction end. The rearrangement links TRBV29-1 to TRBJ1-3; weak D call: TRBD1 (6 bases). The CDR3 covers 15 residues. Germline V gives CDR1 SQVTM, CDR2 ANQGSEA. CDR3 bases: TGCAGCGTTCGAGCGGGACAACGCTCTGGAAGCACCATATATTTT. It is translated as CSVRAGQRSGSTIYF.